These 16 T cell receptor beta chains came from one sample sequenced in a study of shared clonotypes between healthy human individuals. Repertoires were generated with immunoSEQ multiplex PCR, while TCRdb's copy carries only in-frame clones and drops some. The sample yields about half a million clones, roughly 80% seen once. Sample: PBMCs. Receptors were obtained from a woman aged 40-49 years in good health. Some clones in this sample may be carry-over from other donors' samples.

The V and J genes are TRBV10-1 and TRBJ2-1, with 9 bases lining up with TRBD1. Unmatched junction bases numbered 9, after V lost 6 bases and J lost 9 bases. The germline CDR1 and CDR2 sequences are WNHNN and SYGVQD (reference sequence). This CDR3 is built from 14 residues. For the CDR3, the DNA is TGCGCCAGCAGATCTGGACAGGGGATAGGTGAGCAGTTCTTC. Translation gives CASRSGQGIGEQFF.

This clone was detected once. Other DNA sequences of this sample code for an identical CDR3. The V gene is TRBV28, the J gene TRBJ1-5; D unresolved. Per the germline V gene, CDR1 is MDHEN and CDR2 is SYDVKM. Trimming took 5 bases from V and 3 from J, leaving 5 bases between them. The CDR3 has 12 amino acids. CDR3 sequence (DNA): TGTGCCAGCAGTATTCCCAATCAGCCCCAGCATTTT. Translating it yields CASSIPNQPQHF.

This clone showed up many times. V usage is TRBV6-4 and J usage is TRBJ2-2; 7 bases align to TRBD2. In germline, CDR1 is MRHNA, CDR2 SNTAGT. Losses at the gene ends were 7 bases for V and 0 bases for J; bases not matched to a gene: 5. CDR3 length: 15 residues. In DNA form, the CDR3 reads TGTGCCAGCACTACTAGCGCGTCGAACACCGGGGAGCTGTTTTTT. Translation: CASTTSASNTGELFF.

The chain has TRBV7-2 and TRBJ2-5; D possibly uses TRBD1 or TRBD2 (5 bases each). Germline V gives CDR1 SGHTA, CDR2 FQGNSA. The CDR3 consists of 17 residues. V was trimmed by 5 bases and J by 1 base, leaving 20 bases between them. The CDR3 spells CASSKIRGQGRQETQYF. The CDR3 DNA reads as TGTGCCAGCAGCAAGATCCGGGGCCAAGGCCGCCAAGAGACCCAGTACTTC.

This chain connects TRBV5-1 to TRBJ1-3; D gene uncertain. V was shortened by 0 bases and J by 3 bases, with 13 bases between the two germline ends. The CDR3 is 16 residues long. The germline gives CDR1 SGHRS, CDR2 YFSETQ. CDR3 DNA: TGCGCCAGCAGCTTGGCCGGAGGGAGGTTTGGAAACACCATATATTTT. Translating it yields CASSLAGGRFGNTIYF.

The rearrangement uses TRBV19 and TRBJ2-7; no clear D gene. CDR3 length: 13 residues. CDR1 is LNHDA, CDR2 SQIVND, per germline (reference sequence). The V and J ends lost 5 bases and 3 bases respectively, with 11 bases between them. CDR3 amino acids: CASSPGPSYEQYF. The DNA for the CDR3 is TGTGCCAGTAGTCCTGGACCGAGCTACGAGCAGTACTTC.

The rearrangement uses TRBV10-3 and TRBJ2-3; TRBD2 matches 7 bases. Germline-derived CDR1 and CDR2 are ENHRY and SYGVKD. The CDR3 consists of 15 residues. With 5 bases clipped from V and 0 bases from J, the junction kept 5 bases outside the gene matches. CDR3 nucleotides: TGTGCCATCAGTTCTAGAGCGGGGAGCACAGATACGCAGTATTTT. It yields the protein CAISSRAGSTDTQYF.

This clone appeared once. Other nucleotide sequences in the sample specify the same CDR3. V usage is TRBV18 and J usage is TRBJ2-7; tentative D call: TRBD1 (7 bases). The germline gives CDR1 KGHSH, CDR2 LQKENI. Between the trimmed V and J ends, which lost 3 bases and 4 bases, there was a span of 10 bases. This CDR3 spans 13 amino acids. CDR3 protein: CASSPSGGYEQYF. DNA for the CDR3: TGTGCCAGCTCACCGTCAGGGGGGTACGAGCAGTACTTC.

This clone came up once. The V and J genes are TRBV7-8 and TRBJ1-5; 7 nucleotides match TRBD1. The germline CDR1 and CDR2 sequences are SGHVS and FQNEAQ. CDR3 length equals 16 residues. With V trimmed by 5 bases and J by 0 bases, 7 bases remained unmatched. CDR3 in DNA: TGTGCCAGCAGCGCAAGGGACAGCCATAGCAATCAGCCCCAGCATTTT. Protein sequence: CASSARDSHSNQPQHF.

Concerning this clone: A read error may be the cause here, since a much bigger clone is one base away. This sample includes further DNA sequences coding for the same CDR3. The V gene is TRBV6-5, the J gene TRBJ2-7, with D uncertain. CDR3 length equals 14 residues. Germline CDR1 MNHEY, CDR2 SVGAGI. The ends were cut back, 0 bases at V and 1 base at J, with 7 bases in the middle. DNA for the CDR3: TGTGCCAGCAGTTACTCGGACGGATCCTACGAGCAGTACTTC. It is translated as CASSYSDGSYEQYF.

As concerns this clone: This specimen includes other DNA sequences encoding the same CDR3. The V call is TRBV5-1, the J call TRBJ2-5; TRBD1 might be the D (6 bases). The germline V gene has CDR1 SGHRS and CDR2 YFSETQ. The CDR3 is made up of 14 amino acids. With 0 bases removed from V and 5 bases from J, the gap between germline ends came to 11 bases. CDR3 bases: TGCGCCAGCAGCTTGGAAGGGGGTGGTGAGACCCAGTACTTC. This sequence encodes CASSLEGGGETQYF.

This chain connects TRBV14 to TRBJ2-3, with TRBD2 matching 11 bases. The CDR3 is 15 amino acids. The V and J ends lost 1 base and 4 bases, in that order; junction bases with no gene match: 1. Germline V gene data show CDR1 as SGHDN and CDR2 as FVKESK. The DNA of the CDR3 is TGTGCCAGCAGCCAAGTACTAGCGGGGGCAGATACGCAGTATTTT. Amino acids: CASSQVLAGADTQYF. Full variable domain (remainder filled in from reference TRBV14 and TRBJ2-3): EAGVTQFPSHSVIEKGQTVTLRCDPISGHDNLYWYRRVMGKEIKFLLHFVKESKQDESGMPNNRFLAERTGGTYSTLKVQPAELEDSGVYFCASSQVLAGADTQYFGPGTRLTVL.

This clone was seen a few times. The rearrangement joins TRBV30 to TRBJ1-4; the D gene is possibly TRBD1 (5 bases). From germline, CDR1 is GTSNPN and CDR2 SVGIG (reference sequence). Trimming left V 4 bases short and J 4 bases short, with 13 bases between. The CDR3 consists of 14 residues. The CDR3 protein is CAWNRGGGNEKLFF. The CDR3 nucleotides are TGTGCCTGGAACCGTGGGGGGGGTAATGAAAAACTGTTTTTT.

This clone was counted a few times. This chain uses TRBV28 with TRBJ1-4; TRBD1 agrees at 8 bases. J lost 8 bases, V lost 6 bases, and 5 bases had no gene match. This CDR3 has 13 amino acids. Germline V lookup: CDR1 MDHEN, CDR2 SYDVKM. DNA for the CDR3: TGTGCCAGCAGGGACAGGGCCGGAGAAAAACTGTTTTTT. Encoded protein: CASRDRAGEKLFF. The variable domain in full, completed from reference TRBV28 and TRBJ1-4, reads DVKVTQSSRYLVKRTGEKVFLECVQDMDHENMFWYRQDPGLGLRLIYFSYDVKMKEKGDIPEGYSVSREKKERFSLILESASTNQTSMYLCASRDRAGEKLFFGSGTQLSVL.

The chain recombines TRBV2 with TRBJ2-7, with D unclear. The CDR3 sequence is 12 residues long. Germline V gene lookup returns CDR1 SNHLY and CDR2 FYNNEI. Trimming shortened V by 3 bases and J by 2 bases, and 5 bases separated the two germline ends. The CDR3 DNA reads TGTGCCAGCAGTGACAGGACCTACGAGCAGTACTTC. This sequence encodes CASSDRTYEQYF.

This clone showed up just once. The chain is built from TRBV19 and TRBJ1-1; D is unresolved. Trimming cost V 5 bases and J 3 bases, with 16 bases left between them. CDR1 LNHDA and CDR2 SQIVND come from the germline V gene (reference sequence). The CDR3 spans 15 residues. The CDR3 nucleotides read TGTGCCAGTAGTCCACTTACTTCGGCGGACACTGAAGCTTTCTTT. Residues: CASSPLTSADTEAFF.